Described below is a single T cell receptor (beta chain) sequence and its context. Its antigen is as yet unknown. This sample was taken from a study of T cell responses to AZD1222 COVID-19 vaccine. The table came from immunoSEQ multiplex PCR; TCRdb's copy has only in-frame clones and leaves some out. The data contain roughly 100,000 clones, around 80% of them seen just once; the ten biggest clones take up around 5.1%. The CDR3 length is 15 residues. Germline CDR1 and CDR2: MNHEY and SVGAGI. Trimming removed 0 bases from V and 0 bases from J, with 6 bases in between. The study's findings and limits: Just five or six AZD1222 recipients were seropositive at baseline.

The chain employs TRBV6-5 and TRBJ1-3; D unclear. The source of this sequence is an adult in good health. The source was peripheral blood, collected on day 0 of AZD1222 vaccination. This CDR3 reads CASSYSTSSGNTIYF. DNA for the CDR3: TGTGCCAGCAGTTACTCGACAAGCTCTGGAAACACCATATATTTT.